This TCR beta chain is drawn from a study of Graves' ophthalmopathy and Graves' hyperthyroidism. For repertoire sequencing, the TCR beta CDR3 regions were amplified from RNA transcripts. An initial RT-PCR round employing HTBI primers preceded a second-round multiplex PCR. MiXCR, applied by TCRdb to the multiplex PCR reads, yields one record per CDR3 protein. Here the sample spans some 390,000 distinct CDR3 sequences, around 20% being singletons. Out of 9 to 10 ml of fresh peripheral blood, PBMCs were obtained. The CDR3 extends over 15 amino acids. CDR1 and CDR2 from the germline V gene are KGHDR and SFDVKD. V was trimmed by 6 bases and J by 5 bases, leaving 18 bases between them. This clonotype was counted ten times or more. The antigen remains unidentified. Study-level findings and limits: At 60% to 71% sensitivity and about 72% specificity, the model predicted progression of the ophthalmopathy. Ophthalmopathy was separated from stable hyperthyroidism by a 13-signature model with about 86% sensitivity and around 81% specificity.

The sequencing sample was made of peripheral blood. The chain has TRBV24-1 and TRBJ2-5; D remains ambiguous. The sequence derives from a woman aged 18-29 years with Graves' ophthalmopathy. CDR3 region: CATSSPATLGETQYF. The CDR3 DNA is TGTGCCACCAGTAGTCCGGCGACCTTGGGGGAGACCCAGTACTTC.